These 14 T cell receptor beta chains were sequenced from one sample in a study of read filtering for tumor transcriptome and immune sequencing. Molecular barcoded adaptors covering alpha/delta and beta/gamma chains were used on approximately 400 ng RNA. TCRdb re-derived calls from the reads in MiXCR, one entry per CDR3 protein. The sample holds some 80,000 distinct CDR3 sequences, around 12% seen once. Sequenced material: a population of CD138-negative cells sorted from bone marrow. The source is a donor aged 40 or older with multiple myeloma.

This clonotype was observed many times. The rearrangement links TRBV10-2 to TRBJ1-1; D remains ambiguous. Germline CDR1 is WSHSY and CDR2 is SAAADI. The CDR3 runs to 11 residues. V lost 7 bases to trimming and J lost 3 bases, with 6 bases between them. CDR3 in DNA: TGCGCCAGCACAGAGGACACTGAAGCTTTCTTT. Translating gives CASTEDTEAFF.

This clonotype was counted at least ten times. The chain links TRBV5-1 to TRBJ2-5, with 11 positions matching TRBD1. There are 16 residues in the CDR3. The V gene end was trimmed by 6 bases and the J gene end by 1 base; junction bases not matched to a gene: 8. CDR1 SGHRS and CDR2 YFSETQ come from the germline V gene. DNA for the CDR3: TGCGCCAGCACCGACCAAGGGACAGGGGGCCAAGAGACCCAGTACTTC. It codes for CASTDQGTGGQETQYF.

In its sample, this clonotype was seen many times. One end of the junction does not line up with germline, which may come from a read error. The rearrangement links TRBV7-7 to TRBJ2-5; D may be TRBD2 (5 bases). In germline, CDR1 is SSHAT, CDR2 FNYEAQ (reference sequence). The CDR3 sequence is 14 residues long. CDR3 residues: CASSLGHSGETQYF. CDR3 coding DNA: TGTGCTAGCAGCTTAGGGCACAGCGGAGAGACCCAGTACTTC.

This clonotype was detected ten times or more. The V and J genes are TRBV5-8 and TRBJ2-1, with no clear D. V dropped 0 bases and J dropped 6 bases, with 19 bases sitting between them. Per germline, CDR1 SGHTS and CDR2 YDEGEE. CDR3 length: 17 residues. The DNA of the CDR3 is TGTGCCAGCAGCTTGGGCCTCAGGTGGGCGGCCTCCAATGAGCAGTTCTTC. Amino acid sequence: CASSLGLRWAASNEQFF.

The sample holds many counts of this clonotype. The rearrangement links TRBV29-1 to TRBJ2-1; 12 bases are a match to TRBD2. The CDR3 runs to 14 residues. Germline V CDR1 and CDR2: SQVTM, ANQGSEA. The CDR3 loop reads CSASRTSGINEQFF. In DNA, the CDR3 is TGCAGTGCCAGTAGGACTAGCGGGATCAATGAGCAGTTCTTC.

This clonotype was seen at least ten times. The gene calls are TRBV6-1 and TRBJ1-2; D uncertain. This CDR3 has 14 residues. V was clipped by 5 bases and J by 0 bases, with 10 bases between them. From germline, CDR1 is MNHNS and CDR2 SASEGT. The CDR3, as DNA: TGTGCCAGCAGTCGGGCAAGCTCTAACTATGGCTACACCTTC. Translation gives CASSRASSNYGYTF.

This clonotype has just a few counts. A single base separates this from a much larger clone, so it may be a read error. The genes are TRBV5-1 and TRBJ2-2, with a tentative D call TRBD1 (5 bases). The CDR3 extends over 16 amino acids. V shed 0 bases and J shed 5 bases, with 14 bases lying between them. The germline CDR1 and CDR2 sequences are SGHRS and YFSETQ. CDR3 in DNA: TGCGCCAGCAGCTTGGTTAGCAGGGATTTTACCGGGGAGCTGTTTTTT. Translated, it gives CASSLVSRDFTGELFF.

This clonotype was observed at least ten times. V is TRBV6-4 and J is TRBJ2-3, with 9 bases fitting TRBD1. The CDR3 runs 13 residues. The junction had 1 base not matched to a gene; V was cut back by 3 bases and J by 6 bases. The V gene's germline CDR1 is MRHNA and CDR2 SNTAGT. The CDR3 DNA reads TGTGCCAGCAGTGAACAGGGGGCGGATACGCAGTATTTT. It codes for CASSEQGADTQYF.

Points on this clonotype: The missing conserved phenylalanine or tryptophan at the end of this CDR3 makes a read error likely. The chain carries TRBV3-1 and TRBJ1-4; D is uncertain. V lost 4 bases and J 4 bases, leaving 4 bases between the germline ends. The germline V gene has CDR1 LGHDT and CDR2 YNNKEL (reference sequence). The CDR3 extends over 12 amino acids. CDR3 sequence (DNA): TGTGCCAGCAGCCTGCTTAATGAAAAACTGTTTCTT. Its translation: CASSLLNEKLFL.

This clonotype was counted at least ten times. The chain is built from TRBV12-3 or TRBV12-4 and TRBJ2-1; D is ambiguous. Trimming took off 5 bases at V and 7 bases at J, with 9 bases between the two ends. This CDR3 contains 12 residues. The CDR3 sequence: CASSPDRNEQFF. The CDR3, as DNA: TGTGCCAGCAGTCCAGACCGAAATGAGCAGTTCTTC.

This clonotype was counted ten times or more. This chain links TRBV5-1 with TRBJ2-3, with TRBD2 matching over 12 bases. Germline-derived CDR1 and CDR2 are SGHRS and YFSETQ. This CDR3 region has 16 residues. V shed 5 bases and J 4 bases; nucleotides not matched to a gene: 8. CDR3 in DNA: TGCGCCAGCAGTCCTGGACTAGCGGGACGAGCAGATACGCAGTATTTT. It codes for CASSPGLAGRADTQYF. Drawing the rest from reference TRBV5-1 and TRBJ2-3, the complete variable domain is KAGVTQTPRYLIKTRGQQVTLSCSPISGHRSVSWYQQTPGQGLQFLFEYFSETQRNKGNFPGRFSGRQFSNSRSEMNVSTLELGDSALYLCASSPGLAGRADTQYFGPGTRLTVL.

Note on this clonotype: A single base separates this from a much larger clone, so it may be a read error. The chain combines TRBV15 with TRBJ2-1, with 7 bases fitting TRBD1. Looked up from germline, CDR1 is LNHNV and CDR2 is YYDKDF (reference sequence). The CDR3 length is 15 residues. CDR3 bases: TGTGCCACCAGCTTAGACAGGGCAGGCTACAATGGGCAGTTCTTC. Amino acid sequence: CATSLDRAGYNGQFF. Full variable domain (remainder filled in from reference TRBV15 and TRBJ2-1): DAMVIQNPRYQVTQFGKPVTLSCSQTLNHNVMYWYQQKSSQAPKLLFHYYDKDFNNEADTPDNFQSRRPNTSFCFLDIRSPGLGDTAMYLCATSLDRAGYNGQFFGPGTRLTVL.

The V and J genes are TRBV6-6 and TRBJ2-5; D perhaps matches TRBD1 (6 bases). Germline V gene lookup returns CDR1 MNHNY and CDR2 SVGAGI (reference sequence). V shed 0 bases and J shed 4 bases, with 9 bases lying between them. This CDR3 is built from 14 residues. CDR3 nucleotide sequence: TGTGCCAGCAGTTACTCGACAGGTGGAGAGACCCAGTACTTC. Encoded protein: CASSYSTGGETQYF.

In this sample, this clonotype turned up many times. V and J are TRBV29-1 and TRBJ2-3; 8 bases line up with TRBD2. The trim removed 4 bases at V and 4 bases at J, leaving 16 bases unmatched. The CDR3 totals 17 residues. Germline-derived CDR1 and CDR2 are SQVTM and ANQGSEA. CDR3: CSVGARYSGIRADTQYF. Here the CDR3 DNA reads TGCAGCGTTGGGGCGCGCTATAGCGGGATACGGGCAGATACGCAGTATTTT.